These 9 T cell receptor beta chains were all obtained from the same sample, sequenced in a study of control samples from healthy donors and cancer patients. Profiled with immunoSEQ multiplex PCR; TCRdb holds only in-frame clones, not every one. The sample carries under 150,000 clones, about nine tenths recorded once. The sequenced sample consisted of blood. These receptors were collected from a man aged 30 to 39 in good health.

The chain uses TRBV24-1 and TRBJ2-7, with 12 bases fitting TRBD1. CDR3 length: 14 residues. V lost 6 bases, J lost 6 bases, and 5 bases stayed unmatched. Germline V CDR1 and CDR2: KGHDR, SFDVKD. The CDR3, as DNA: TGTGCCACCAGTAGGGGACAGGGGGCCAGCGAGCAGTACTTC. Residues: CATSRGQGASEQYF.

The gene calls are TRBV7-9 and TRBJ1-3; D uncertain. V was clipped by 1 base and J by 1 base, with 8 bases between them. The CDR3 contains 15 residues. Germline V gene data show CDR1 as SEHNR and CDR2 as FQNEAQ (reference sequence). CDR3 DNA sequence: TGTGCCAGCAGCTTAGGGGCAGAGTCTGGAAACACCATATATTTT. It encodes CASSLGAESGNTIYF.

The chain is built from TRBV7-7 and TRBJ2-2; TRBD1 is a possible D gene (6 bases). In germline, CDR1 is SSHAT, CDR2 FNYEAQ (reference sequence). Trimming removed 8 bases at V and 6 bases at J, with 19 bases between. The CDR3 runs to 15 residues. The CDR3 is CASGPYRDGAGELFF. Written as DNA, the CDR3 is TGTGCCAGCGGACCCTACAGGGATGGTGCCGGGGAGCTGTTTTTT.

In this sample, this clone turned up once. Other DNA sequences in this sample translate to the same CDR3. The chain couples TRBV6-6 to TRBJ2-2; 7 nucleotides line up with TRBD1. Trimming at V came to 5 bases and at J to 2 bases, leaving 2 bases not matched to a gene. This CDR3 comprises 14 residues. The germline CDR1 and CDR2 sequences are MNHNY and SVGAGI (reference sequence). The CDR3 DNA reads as TGTGCCAGCAGTAGACAGGGTAACACCGGGGAGCTGTTTTTT. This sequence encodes CASSRQGNTGELFF.

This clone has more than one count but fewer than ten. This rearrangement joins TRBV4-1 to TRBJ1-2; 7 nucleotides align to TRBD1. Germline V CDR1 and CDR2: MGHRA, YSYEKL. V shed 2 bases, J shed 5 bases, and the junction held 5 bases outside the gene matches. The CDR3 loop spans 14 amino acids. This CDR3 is CASSQPGQPYGYTF. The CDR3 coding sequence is TGCGCCAGCAGCCAACCGGGACAGCCGTATGGCTACACCTTC.

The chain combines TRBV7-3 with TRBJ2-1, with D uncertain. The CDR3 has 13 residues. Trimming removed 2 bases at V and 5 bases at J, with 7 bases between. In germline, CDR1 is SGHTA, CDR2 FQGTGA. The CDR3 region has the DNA TGTGCCAGCAGCTTAGATGGGAACAATGAGCAGTTCTTC. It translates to CASSLDGNNEQFF.

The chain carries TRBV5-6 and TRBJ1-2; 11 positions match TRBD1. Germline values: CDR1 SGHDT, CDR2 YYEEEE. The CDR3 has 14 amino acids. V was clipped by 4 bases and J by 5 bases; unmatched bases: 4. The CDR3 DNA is TGTGCCAGCAGCATCGGACAGGGGGCGTATGGCTACACCTTC. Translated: CASSIGQGAYGYTF.

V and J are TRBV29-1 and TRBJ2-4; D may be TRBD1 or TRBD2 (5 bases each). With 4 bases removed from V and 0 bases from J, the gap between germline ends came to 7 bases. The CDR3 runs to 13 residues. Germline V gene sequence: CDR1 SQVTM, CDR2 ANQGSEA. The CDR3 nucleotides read TGCAGCGTTGCGGGGCTAGCCAAAAACATTCAGTACTTC. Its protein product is CSVAGLAKNIQYF. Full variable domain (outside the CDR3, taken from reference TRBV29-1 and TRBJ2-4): SAVISQKPSRDICQRGTSLTIQCQVDSQVTMMFWYRQQPGQSLTLIATANQGSEATYESGFVIDKFPISRPNLTFSTLTVSNMSPEDSSIYLCSVAGLAKNIQYFGAGTRLSVL.

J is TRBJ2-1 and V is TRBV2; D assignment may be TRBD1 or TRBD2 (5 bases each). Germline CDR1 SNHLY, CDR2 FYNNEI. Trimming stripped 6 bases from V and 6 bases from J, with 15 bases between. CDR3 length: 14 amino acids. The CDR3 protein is CASRAEWGSNEQFF. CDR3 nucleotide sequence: TGTGCCAGCAGGGCCGAGTGGGGGTCCAATGAGCAGTTCTTC.